The rows below give T cell receptor beta chains drawn from one sample of a study of blood T cells in healthy people across ages. Each CDR3 protein gets one entry after TCRdb re-called the 5' RACE reads with MiXCR. The sample contains about 750,000 distinct CDR3 sequences, 53% of which appear only once. Sequencing was performed on blood. The receptors were sampled from a man older than 75 in good health. The CDR3 runs from the conserved cysteine through the conserved F or W. The order of the fields is J gene, V gene, D gene, clone size, CDR3 DNA, CDR3 protein. D genes are given only for firm matches. Clone size appears in some rows only: once, few, many, or a class for an expanded clone.

TRBJ2-1 TRBV28 - - TGTGCCAGCAGCCTCTTTGGATCCTACAATGAGCAGTTCTTC CASSLFGSYNEQFF
TRBJ1-2 TRBV12-3/TRBV12-4 TRBD1 - TGTGCCAGCAGTTTCCGGACAGGGCATGGCTACACCTTC CASSFRTGHGYTF
TRBJ2-1 TRBV11-1 TRBD1 few TGTGCCAGCAGCTTCCGGACAGGGGGCGAATCTGAGCAGTTCTTC CASSFRTGGESEQFF
TRBJ2-1 TRBV28 TRBD2 - TGTGCCAGCAGTCCCACGGGGCGCGGGAGGGCCTATGAGCAGTTCTTC CASSPTGRGRAYEQFF
TRBJ2-6 TRBV7-3 - - TGTGCCAGCAGCGCGCAAGGGGCCAACGTCCTGACTTTC CASSAQGANVLTF
TRBJ2-4 TRBV4-2 TRBD2 - TGTGCCAGCAGCCAATCGGGACTAGCGGGAGCCAAAAACATTCAGTACTTC CASSQSGLAGAKNIQYF
TRBJ1-5 TRBV20-1 - few TGCAGTGCTAGCGGAGAGGGCAATCAGCCCCAGCATTTT CSASGEGNQPQHF
TRBJ2-7 TRBV6-5 TRBD1 few TGTGCCAGCATGACCGGGACAGGGGACGAGCAGTACTTC CASMTGTGDEQYF
TRBJ2-1 TRBV6-5 TRBD2 - TGTGCCAGCAGAGCCGGGGGGAACCCCAAATACAATGAGCAGTTCTTC CASRAGGNPKYNEQFF
TRBJ2-1 TRBV6-1 TRBD1 - TGTGCCAGCAGTGCCCAGACAGGGGTAGACAATGAGCAGTTCTTC CASSAQTGVDNEQFF
TRBJ2-1 TRBV25-1 TRBD2 - TGTGCCAGCAATCGGCCTCTTTCGGGGACTAGCGGGAGGGGCTCCTACAATGAGCAGTTCTTC CASNRPLSGTSGRGSYNEQFF
TRBJ2-3 TRBV24-1 - - TGTGCCACCAGTGACCTAGGATCCACAGATACGCAGTATTTT CATSDLGSTDTQYF
TRBJ1-2 TRBV29-1 - - TGCAGCGTTGCGGACCAAGAAAACTATGGCTACACCTTC CSVADQENYGYTF
TRBJ1-2 TRBV4-1 - - TGCGCCAGCAGCCAACAGACAGGATCATCCTATGGCTACACCTTC CASSQQTGSSYGYTF
TRBJ1-2 TRBV24-1 TRBD1 - TGTGCCACCAGTGACCCGACAGGGGCAGCTGGCTACACCTTC CATSDPTGAAGYTF
TRBJ2-7 TRBV7-2 TRBD2 few TGTGCCAGCAGCGGTAGCGCTAGCGGGAGGGCCCTCGAGCAGTACTTC CASSGSASGRALEQYF
TRBJ2-5 TRBV7-8 - few TGTGCCAGCAGCAAGGGACCCCAAGAGACCCAGTACTTC CASSKGPQETQYF
TRBJ2-1 TRBV4-1 - few TGCGCCAGCAGCCAAGGGTTCTTC CASSQGFF
TRBJ1-2 TRBV12-3/TRBV12-4 - - TGTGCCAGCAGATCGGGCCTCGTTAGCGGCTACACCTTC CASRSGLVSGYTF
TRBJ2-3 TRBV7-2 TRBD2 few TGTGCCAGCAGCCCTATAGCGGGGTATACGCAGTATTTT CASSPIAGYTQYF